The 9 T cell receptor beta chains in this list originate from one sample, sequenced in a study of OX40 agonist ivuxolimab in advanced cancers. Only in-frame clones appear in the TCRdb table, and some are missing; sequencing was by immunoSEQ multiplex PCR. Of 50,000 to 70,000 clones listed, approximately 81% are singletons. This specimen was CD4+ or CD8+ T cells sorted from blood, taken in a trial of the OX40 agonist ivuxolimab. Source of these receptors: an adult with an advanced solid tumor such as melanoma, head and neck, liver or kidney cancer.

The chain employs TRBV11-2 and TRBJ2-5; D is perhaps TRBD1 (5 bases). The CDR3 runs 14 residues. Deletions cut 0 bases from V and 4 bases from J, with 9 bases between. Germline V gives CDR1 SGHAT, CDR2 FQNNGV. The DNA of the CDR3 is TGTGCCAGCAGCTTAGACAGGGTGGGAGAGACCCAGTACTTC. It specifies CASSLDRVGETQYF.

V is TRBV28 and J is TRBJ2-4; 7 bases fit TRBD1. V was pared by 5 bases and J by 3 bases, with 4 bases of the junction left unmatched. CDR1 is MDHEN, CDR2 SYDVKM, per germline. This CDR3 comprises 14 residues. The CDR3 DNA sequence: TGTGCCAGCAGTGAGGGGGCGCACAAAAACATTCAGTACTTC. Translating it yields CASSEGAHKNIQYF.

CDR3 coding DNA: TGTGCCAGCAGCTTCGGGGAGGGTGGCGGCACAGATACGCAGTATTTT. Encoded protein: CASSFGEGGGTDTQYF. V gene TRBV7-9 combines with J gene TRBJ2-3, with TRBD2 matching 7 bases. In germline, CDR1 is SEHNR, CDR2 FQNEAQ (reference sequence). Germline trimming cut 3 bases from V and 1 base from J; bases unmatched to any gene: 7. This CDR3 has 16 residues. The full variable domain, in which reference TRBV7-9 and TRBJ2-3 provide the parts outside the CDR3, is DTGVSQNPRHKITKRGQNVTFRCDPISEHNRLYWYRQTLGQGPEFLTYFQNEAQLEKSRLLSDRFSAERPKGSFSTLEIQRTEQGDSAMYLCASSFGEGGGTDTQYFGPGTRLTVL.

This chain uses TRBV5-8 with TRBJ2-3; D not certain. The V end was cut by 4 bases, the J end by 5 bases, with 20 bases between. The CDR3 totals 16 residues. The germline CDR1 and CDR2 sequences are SGHTS and YDEGEE. The chain's CDR3 is CASSPRLGAVGDTQYF. As DNA, the CDR3 is TGTGCCAGCAGCCCCCGCCTTGGCGCGGTGGGAGATACGCAGTATTTT. The full variable domain, rest sourced from reference TRBV5-8 and TRBJ2-3, is EAGVTQSPTHLIKTRGQQATLRCSPISGHTSVYWYQQALGLGLQFLLWYDEGEERNRGNFPPRFSGRQFPNYSSELNVNALELEDSALYLCASSPRLGAVGDTQYFGPGTRLTVL.

The chain links TRBV6-4 to TRBJ2-3; the match to TRBD2 covers 7 bases. The CDR3 is made up of 16 amino acids. Germline lookup yields CDR1 MRHNA and CDR2 SNTAGT. V shed 2 bases, J shed 1 base, and the junction held 6 bases outside the gene matches. The chain's CDR3 is CASSDHSRGGTDTQYF. In nucleotides, the CDR3 is TGTGCCAGCAGTGACCACTCCCGGGGGGGCACAGATACGCAGTATTTT.

The chain combines TRBV21-1 with TRBJ1-6; the table's D call of TRBD1 was not tested on the DNA. TRBV21-1 is a documented pseudogene. The CDR3 spans 17 residues. DNA of the CDR3: TGTGCCAGCAGCAAGGACCCTGAGAGGCAGGGGCATTCACCCCTCCACTTT. This translates into CASSKDPERQGHSPLHF.

J is TRBJ1-3 and V is TRBV11-2; no reliable D call. Per the germline V gene, CDR1 is SGHAT and CDR2 is FQNNGV. Trimming pared 1 base from V and 3 bases from J, leaving 10 bases between. This CDR3 spans 15 amino acids. CDR3 in amino acids: CASSLGSTFGNTIYF. The CDR3 DNA is TGTGCCAGCAGCTTAGGAAGCACATTTGGAAACACCATATATTTT.

CDR3 in amino acids: CSARTTYEQYF. CDR3 nucleotides: TGCAGTGCTAGGACAACTTACGAGCAGTACTTC. The genes are TRBV20-1 and TRBJ2-7; D gene ambiguous. The V gene's germline CDR1 is DFQATT and CDR2 SNEGSKA (reference sequence). The CDR3 length is 11 residues. Trimming removed 3 bases from V and 4 bases from J, with 7 bases in between.

The chain links TRBV6-5 to TRBJ1-5, with 9 nucleotides matching TRBD1. CDR1 MNHEY and CDR2 SVGAGI come from the germline V gene. There are 15 residues in the CDR3. V trimming: 0 bases; J trimming: 7 bases; junction bases outside the gene matches: 4. In DNA, the CDR3 is TGTGCCAGCAGTTACTCCGGACAGGGGTCCCAGCCCCAGCATTTT. Translation: CASSYSGQGSQPQHF.